The clone carrying this TCR beta chain came up a few times. The authors' processing: Quantification of nucleated cells was approximated via reference gene primer amplification. The repertoire was sequenced with immunoSEQ multiplex PCR; TCRdb's copy has only in-frame clones and lacks some. V and J calls and clone size are as listed in that table; D and trimming were resolved from the DNA. The sample contains some 170,000 clones, approximately 83% of which appear only once. This sample is drawn from a study of blood T cell repertoires in COVID-19. Background on the study: Italy, Spain and the United States were the sources of the convalescent and acute COVID-19 samples. PBMCs, B-cell-depleted T cells, or T cells were the source of the cDNA or gDNA that made up the material.

Germline values: CDR1 MNHEY, CDR2 SVGAGI. This CDR3 spans 12 amino acids. V was cut by 6 bases and J by 8 bases, with 13 bases left in between. What was sequenced was peripheral blood. The TCR sequence derives from a woman aged 80 or over with active or convalescent COVID-19. The chain combines TRBV6-5 with TRBJ1-2, with D possibly matching TRBD1 (6 bases). The CDR3 nucleotides read TGTGCCAGCAGGTCGGGAGGGGGAGGCTACACCTTC. Translation: CASRSGGGGYTF.